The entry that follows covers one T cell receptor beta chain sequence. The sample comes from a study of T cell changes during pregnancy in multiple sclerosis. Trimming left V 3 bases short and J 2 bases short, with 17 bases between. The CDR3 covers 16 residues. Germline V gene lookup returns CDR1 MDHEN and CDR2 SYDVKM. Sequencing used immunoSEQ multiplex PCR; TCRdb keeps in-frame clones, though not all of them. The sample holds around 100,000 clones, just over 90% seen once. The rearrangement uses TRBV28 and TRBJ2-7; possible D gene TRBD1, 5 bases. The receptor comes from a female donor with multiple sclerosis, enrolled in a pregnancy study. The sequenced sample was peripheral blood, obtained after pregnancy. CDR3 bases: TGTGCCAGCAGTTTTGTTTTGGACACCCTAACCTACGAGCAGTACTTC. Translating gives CASSFVLDTLTYEQYF. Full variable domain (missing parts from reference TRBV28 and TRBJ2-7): DVKVTQSSRYLVKRTGEKVFLECVQDMDHENMFWYRQDPGLGLRLIYFSYDVKMKEKGDIPEGYSVSREKKERFSLILESASTNQTSMYLCASSFVLDTLTYEQYFGPGTRLTVT.